Following are 10 T cell receptor beta chains from one sample sequenced in a study of cytomegalovirus exposure and HLA in healthy donors. Vbeta (60) and Jbeta (13) primers were used in the PCR. Clones were sequenced by immunoSEQ multiplex PCR, and TCRdb holds only the in-frame ones, with some missing. Of some 110,000 clones listed, 70% to 85% are singletons. The sequenced sample consisted of PBMCs. Source of these receptors: a young woman in good health and CMV-seropositive.

A single count supports this clone. The chain links TRBV9 to TRBJ2-2; D gene unclear. Trimming took 0 bases from V and 4 from J, leaving 4 bases between them. CDR3 length: 13 residues. CDR1 is SGDLS and CDR2 is YYNGEE in the germline V gene. The CDR3 bases are TGTGCCAGCAGCGTAGTTAGCACCGGGGAGCTGTTTTTT. Translating it yields CASSVVSTGELFF.

The gene calls are TRBV29-1 and TRBJ1-1; 7 bases line up with TRBD1. This CDR3 spans 15 amino acids. Germline V gives CDR1 SQVTM, CDR2 ANQGSEA. J gave up 4 bases and V 1 base, and 9 bases lay outside the gene matches. CDR3 sequence (DNA): TGCAGCGTTGAAGGGGTGGCGCAGGGGGGCACTGAAGCTTTCTTT. Its protein product is CSVEGVAQGGTEAFF.

The chain carries TRBV5-1 and TRBJ1-4; possibly TRBD1 for D (6 bases). Trimming stripped 3 bases from V and 2 bases from J, with 11 bases between. Germline V gene data show CDR1 as SGHRS and CDR2 as YFSETQ. The CDR3 is made up of 15 amino acids. The CDR3 is CASSSGGQTNEKLFF. CDR3 nucleotide sequence: TGCGCCAGCAGCTCGGGAGGACAGACTAATGAAAAACTGTTTTTT. Together with reference TRBV5-1 and TRBJ1-4, the CDR3 gives the full variable domain: KAGVTQTPRYLIKTRGQQVTLSCSPISGHRSVSWYQQTPGQGLQFLFEYFSETQRNKGNFPGRFSGRQFSNSRSEMNVSTLELGDSALYLCASSSGGQTNEKLFFGSGTQLSVL.

The chain has TRBV10-2 and TRBJ2-3; 12 bases align to TRBD2. Germline-derived CDR1 and CDR2 are WSHSY and SAAADI. The CDR3 length is 15 residues. The trim removed 6 bases at V and 2 bases at J, leaving 3 bases unmatched. CDR3 sequence: CASRTSGSPTDTQYF. The CDR3 nucleotides read TGCGCCAGCAGGACTAGCGGGAGCCCCACAGATACGCAGTATTTT.

The V and J genes are TRBV6-1 and TRBJ2-7; D is unclear. The length of the CDR3 is 13 residues. Germline V gene lookup returns CDR1 MNHNS and CDR2 SASEGT. With 4 bases removed from V and 2 bases from J, the gap between germline ends came to 9 bases. The CDR3 region has the DNA TGTGCCAGCAGTGGGTCGGGTGCCTACGAGCAGTACTTC. Protein product: CASSGSGAYEQYF.

This chain uses TRBV30 with TRBJ2-3, with 12 bases fitting TRBD2. CDR1 and CDR2 (germline): GTSNPN, SVGIG (reference sequence). The junction had 6 bases not matched to a gene; V was cut back by 1 base and J by 4 bases. CDR3 length: 16 residues. The CDR3, as DNA: TGTGCCTGGAGTGCGACTAGCGGGAGTTTTGCAGATACGCAGTATTTT. Protein sequence: CAWSATSGSFADTQYF. Using reference TRBV30 and TRBJ2-3 for the parts outside the CDR3, the full variable domain is SQTIHQWPATLVQPVGSPLSLECTVEGTSNPNLYWYRQAAGRGLQLLFYSVGIGQISSEVPQNLSASRPQDRQFILSSKKLLLSDSGFYLCAWSATSGSFADTQYFGPGTRLTVL.

The gene calls are TRBV7-6 and TRBJ1-1; the match to TRBD1 covers 9 bases. The CDR3 has 15 residues. V was pared by 1 base and J by 3 bases, with 3 bases of the junction left unmatched. CDR1 is SGHVS, CDR2 FNYEAQ, per germline. CDR3 in amino acids: CASSLEGDRDTEAFF. CDR3 nucleotides: TGTGCCAGCAGCTTAGAAGGGGACAGGGACACTGAAGCTTTCTTT. The variable domain in full, completed from reference TRBV7-6 and TRBJ1-1, reads GAGVSQSPRYKVTKRGQDVALRCDPISGHVSLYWYRQALGQGPEFLTYFNYEAQQDKSGLPNDRFSAERPEGSISTLTIQRTEQRDSAMYRCASSLEGDRDTEAFFGQGTRLTVV.

This rearrangement joins TRBV7-9 to TRBJ2-3; D gene uncertain. The V gene lost 5 bases and the J gene lost 6 bases, with 12 bases spanning the gap. Germline V gives CDR1 SEHNR, CDR2 FQNEAQ (reference sequence). This CDR3 has 13 residues. The CDR3 coding sequence is TGTGCCAGCAGCCCACCCCGGCGGGATACGCAGTATTTT. Translation: CASSPPRRDTQYF.

V gene TRBV13 combines with J gene TRBJ2-1, with TRBD1 matching 11 bases. V dropped 4 bases and J dropped 10; count of bases not matched to a gene: 9. The CDR3 totals 15 residues. The germline V gene encodes CDR1 PRHDT and CDR2 FYEKMQ (reference sequence). The CDR3 nucleotides read TGTGCCAGCAGCTCTCCGGGACAGGGGGAGGACGAGCAGTTCTTC. Protein: CASSSPGQGEDEQFF.

The J gene is TRBJ1-2, the V gene TRBV28; 7 nucleotides align to TRBD1. With 6 bases clipped from V and 7 bases from J, the junction kept 11 bases outside the gene matches. CDR3 length: 14 amino acids. Germline V CDR1 and CDR2: MDHEN, SYDVKM. Written as DNA, the CDR3 is TGTGCCAGCAGCCCTCCTACAGGGGAGCGTGGCTACACCTTC. It specifies CASSPPTGERGYTF.